Listed below are T cell receptor beta chains from one sample, sequenced in a study of T cells expressing NK-cell markers. TCRdb reprocessed the 5' RACE reads; each CDR3 protein has one entry and no DNA is given. The sample includes tens of thousands of distinct CDR3 sequences. The specimen sequenced was blood T cells: a sorted CD56 or NKG2C T cell subset, CD4+ or CD8+ T cells, or bulk PBMC T cells (not recorded which). The origin of the receptors is a woman aged 18 to 75 in good health. The CDR3 runs from the conserved cysteine through the conserved F or W.

j_call	v_call	cdr3_aa
TRBJ2-7	TRBV20-1	CSAEGGGMALEQYF
TRBJ2-5	TRBV5-8	CASSSGTSGSRETQYF
TRBJ1-2	TRBV27	CASSLGGQGSYGYTF
TRBJ2-1	TRBV2	CASSEEEGTAYNEQFF
TRBJ2-3	TRBV10-3	CAISAGGASDTQYF
TRBJ1-3	TRBV3-1	CASSQDWSSGNTIYF
TRBJ2-3	TRBV12-3/TRBV12-4	CASSYGDTQYF
TRBJ2-7	TRBV27	CASSPSYGYEQYF
TRBJ1-5	TRBV10-3	CAISEGDSQPQHF
TRBJ2-2	TRBV5-1	CASSLEWTPNTGELFF
TRBJ2-1	TRBV27	CASSGLAGDVNEQFF
TRBJ2-1	TRBV4-1	CASSQGTSGSRDEQFF
TRBJ1-2	TRBV7-8	CASIDRGTGPGYTF
TRBJ1-2	TRBV7-6	CASSLTGDYGYTF
TRBJ2-4	TRBV7-9	CAILDSKNIQYF
TRBJ1-1	TRBV7-9	CASGWTNTEAFF